What follows are 23 T cell receptor beta chains derived from one specimen sequenced in a study of tumor-infiltrating lymphocytes in oesophageal squamous cell carcinoma. TCRdb fed the PCR reads into MiXCR, producing one record per CDR3 protein. Of about 10,000 distinct CDR3 sequences listed, 60% are singletons. Sequencing input: esophageal tumor tissue. Receptors were obtained from a female donor with esophageal squamous cell carcinoma.

This clonotype was seen a handful of times. This rearrangement joins TRBV2 to TRBJ1-5; D not certain. V lost 4 bases to trimming and J lost 9 bases, with 7 bases between them. This CDR3 is 11 amino acids long. The germline V gene has CDR1 SNHLY and CDR2 FYNNEI. CDR3 amino acids: CASSAQGPQHF. In DNA, the CDR3 is TGTGCCAGCAGTGCCCAAGGGCCCCAGCATTTT.

In this sample, this clonotype turned up many times. Given a much more abundant clone one base away, this may be a read error. The V and J genes are TRBV7-6 and TRBJ2-1; D is unresolved. Germline V gene data show CDR1 as SGHVS and CDR2 as FNYEAQ. CDR3 length equals 13 residues. With 1 base removed from V and 10 bases from J, the gap between germline ends came to 11 bases. The CDR3: CASSLEPRGEQFF. The CDR3 DNA reads as TGTGCCAGCAGCTTAGAGCCCCGAGGCGAGCAGTTCTTC.

This clonotype was seen only once. The chain uses TRBV5-5 and TRBJ2-7, with 9 bases aligning to TRBD2. Judging by the DNA end, TRBJ2-1 fits better; the J call may be wrong. CDR3 length: 16 amino acids. From germline, CDR1 is SGHKS and CDR2 YYEKEE (reference sequence). In DNA, the CDR3 is TGTGCCAGCAGTCTTACATGGCTAGCGGGAAACAATGAGCAGTTCTTC. Protein: CASSLTWLAGNNEQFF.

The CDR3 DNA is TGTGCCAGCAGCCAGGGGGGGGATGAGCAGTTCTTC. Its protein is CASSQGGDEQFF. This chain links TRBV7-6 with TRBJ2-1; D tentatively fits TRBD1 or TRBD2 (7 bases each). Germline CDR1 and CDR2: SGHVS and FNYEAQ. Trimming pared 5 bases from V and 8 bases from J, leaving 10 bases between. The CDR3 totals 12 residues.

The V gene is TRBV6-8, the J gene TRBJ1-1; D remains ambiguous. Trimming took off 6 bases at V and 1 base at J, with 12 bases between the two ends. The germline gives CDR1 MNHGY, CDR2 SAAAGT. CDR3 length equals 14 residues. In nucleotides, the CDR3 is TGTGCCAGCAGACAGTTTGGCGGGAACACTGAAGCTTTCTTT. Translating it yields CASRQFGGNTEAFF.

To note about this clonotype: A junction end diverges from the germline sequence, so it may reflect a read error. The chain employs TRBV7-3 and TRBJ2-3; the D is unclear. Germline loops: CDR1 SGHTA, CDR2 FQGTGA. The CDR3 spans 13 residues. The CDR3 sequence: CASSLMYNSPLHF. CDR3 DNA sequence: TGTGCCAGCAGCTTAATGTATAATTCACCCCTCCACTTC.

About this clonotype itself: The junction departs from germline at one end; a sequencing error may be responsible. The V gene is TRBV4-1, the J gene TRBJ2-5; 15 nucleotides line up with TRBD2. The end of the DNA fits TRBJ2-7 better, so the J call may be wrong. The CDR3 runs to 19 residues. CDR1 is MGHRA and CDR2 is YSYEKL in the germline V gene. The CDR3 nucleotides read TGTGCCAGCAGCCAAACGGGACTAGCGGGAGGAGGGGCCCCCTACGAGCAGTACTTC. Its translation: CASSQTGLAGGGAPYEQYF.

The chain employs TRBV7-2 and TRBJ2-3; 7 bases match TRBD1. The J call is in doubt because the DNA end fits TRBJ1-1 better. Germline CDR1 reads SGHTA; CDR2 reads FQGNSA. This CDR3 region has 15 residues. This chain's CDR3 is CASSQLGQLNTEAFF. The CDR3 bases are TGTGCCAGCAGCCAACTGGGACAGCTTAACACTGAAGCTTTCTTT.

The chain joins TRBV7-2 to TRBJ2-6, with 7 bases fitting TRBD1. The DNA end is more similar to TRBJ2-1, so the J call may be wrong. This CDR3 spans 14 amino acids. CDR1 is SGHTA and CDR2 is FQGNSA in the germline V gene. CDR3 coding DNA: TGTGCCAGCAGCCGGGACAGCCTCTCCTACGAGCAGTTCTTC. Amino acids: CASSRDSLSYEQFF.

In the case of this clonotype: The junction does not match germline at one end; this may be a read error. V gene TRBV7-2 combines with J gene TRBJ2-1; tentative D call: TRBD1 (6 bases). This CDR3 contains 14 residues. Germline lookup yields CDR1 SGHTA and CDR2 FQGNSA. The DNA of the CDR3 is TGTGCCAGCAGCTCGGACAGTTATAATTCACCCCTCCACTTC. Translated, it gives CASSSDSYNSPLHF. The variable domain in full, with the rest retrieved from reference TRBV7-2 and TRBJ2-1, is GAGVSQSPSNKVTEKGKDVELRCDPISGHTALYWYRQSLGQGLEFLIYFQGNSAPDKSGLPSDRFSAERTGGSVSTLTIQRTQQEDSAVYLCASSSDSYNSPLHFGPGTRLTVL.

This chain joins TRBV24-1 and TRBJ2-7; D gene unclear. The end of the DNA aligns better with TRBJ2-1, so the J call may be wrong. The V gene's germline CDR1 is KGHDR and CDR2 SFDVKD. This CDR3 spans 16 amino acids. The CDR3 DNA sequence: TGTGCCACCAGTGATTTAGGCGGAACGTCCTACAATGAGCAGTTCTTC. Its translation is CATSDLGGTSYNEQFF.

The rearrangement uses TRBV7-8 and TRBJ2-7, with D perhaps TRBD1 or TRBD2 (5 bases each). V lost 1 base, J lost 9 bases, and 19 bases lay in between. The CDR3 consists of 15 residues. Germline V CDR1 and CDR2: SGHVS, FQNEAQ. The CDR3 sequence: CASSLGDGAVDTQYF. CDR3 nucleotides: TGTGCCAGCAGCTTAGGAGACGGGGCGGTGGATACGCAGTACTTC.

The chain carries TRBV7-2 and TRBJ2-2, with 13 bases lining up with TRBD2. V shed 7 bases and J 7 bases; nucleotides not matched to a gene: 6. This CDR3 spans 15 amino acids. Looked up from germline, CDR1 is SGHTA and CDR2 is FQGNSA. The CDR3 region has the DNA TGTGCCAGCATTATGGGGACTAGCGGGGTCGGGGAGCTGTTTTTT. Translating it yields CASIMGTSGVGELFF.

The sample holds a few counts of this clonotype. The rearrangement uses TRBV6-1 and TRBJ2-1; 8 bases map to TRBD2. Germline V gives CDR1 MNHNS, CDR2 SASEGT. The CDR3 runs to 12 residues. V trimming: 8 bases; J trimming: 6 bases; junction bases outside the gene matches: 3. In DNA, the CDR3 is TGTGCCAGCTGGACTAGCCGCAATGAGCAGTTCTTC. This gives the protein CASWTSRNEQFF.

The CDR3 spells CASSLGYGRGEQYF. The CDR3 coding sequence is TGTGCCAGCAGCTTAGGGTACGGACGCGGCGAGCAGTACTTC. The genes are TRBV7-9 and TRBJ2-5; D not resolved. Matching the DNA end better, TRBJ2-7 makes the J call doubtful. CDR3 length equals 14 residues. Germline CDR1 is SEHNR and CDR2 is FQNEAQ (reference sequence).

This clonotype was counted only a few times. The V and J genes are TRBV7-6 and TRBJ2-3, with TRBD2 matching 12 bases. Germline CDR1 and CDR2: SGHVS and FNYEAQ. J lost 6 bases, V lost 2 bases, and 12 bases had no gene match. The CDR3 has 18 residues. The CDR3 coding sequence is TGTGCCAGCAGCTTAACCCCCCGCCTAGCGGGAGGGCTTGATACGCAGTATTTT. Protein product: CASSLTPRLAGGLDTQYF.

Concerning this clonotype itself: This CDR3 fails to terminate in the conserved phenylalanine or tryptophan, so it likely reflects a read error. This rearrangement joins TRBV7-3 to TRBJ2-3; D remains ambiguous. The J call may not be correct, given that the DNA end is closer to TRBJ1-1. The CDR3 has 15 amino acids. Germline CDR1 and CDR2: SGHTA and FQGTGA. This CDR3 is CASSFSFRNEAEAFS. In DNA, the CDR3 is TGTGCCAGCAGCTTCTCTTTCAGAAACGAAGCTGAAGCTTTCTCT.

V and J are TRBV5-1 and TRBJ2-1, with D unclear. Germline assignment: CDR1 SGHRS and CDR2 YFSETQ. The CDR3 contains 17 residues. V was clipped by 3 bases and J by 0 bases, with 16 bases between them. The CDR3 nucleotides read TGCGCCAGCAGCTCATCCCATGGCTGGAGCTCCTACAATGAGCAGTTCTTC. Residues: CASSSSHGWSSYNEQFF.

This chain uses TRBV7-3 with TRBJ2-3, with 9 bases fitting TRBD2. CDR3 length: 21 amino acids. Germline V lookup: CDR1 SGHTA, CDR2 FQGTGA. Trimming took 5 bases from V and 2 from J; bases not matched to a gene: 23. The CDR3 nucleotides read TGTGCCAGCAGCCTCCGTCCCCCCCTTATAGCGGGAGCCCGCTCCACAGATACGCAGTATTTT. It translates to CASSLRPPLIAGARSTDTQYF.

The rearrangement uses TRBV7-9 and TRBJ2-1; the match to TRBD2 covers 12 bases. The CDR3 runs to 19 residues. Per germline, CDR1 SEHNR and CDR2 FQNEAQ (reference sequence). Losses at the gene ends were 5 bases for V and 4 bases for J; bases not matched to a gene: 15. The CDR3: CASSARPLAGGPHYNEQFF. The CDR3, as DNA: TGTGCCAGCAGCGCGCGTCCTCTAGCGGGAGGGCCTCATTACAATGAGCAGTTCTTC.

This chain joins TRBV7-2 and TRBJ2-5; D gene uncertain. The DNA matches TRBJ2-7 better at its end, which makes the J call doubtful. There are 14 residues in the CDR3. Germline V gives CDR1 SGHTA, CDR2 FQGNSA. The CDR3 here is CASSLDGGTYEQYF. Here the CDR3 DNA reads TGTGCCAGCAGCTTAGATGGCGGCACCTACGAGCAGTACTTC.

CDR3 in amino acids: CAISGTLAPSSYNEQFF. The CDR3 nucleotides are TGTGCCATCAGTGGTACTCTAGCGCCGAGCTCCTACAATGAGCAGTTCTTC. The V call is TRBV10-3, the J call TRBJ2-1; weak D call: TRBD2 (6 bases). This CDR3 contains 17 residues. CDR1 ENHRY and CDR2 SYGVKD come from the germline V gene. V was pared by 4 bases and J by 0 bases, with 16 bases between.

This clonotype qualifies as large. This sequence joins TRBV5-5 and TRBJ2-3; D ambiguous. This CDR3 is 14 amino acids long. V gave up 6 bases and J gave up 0 bases, with 11 bases separating them. Per the germline V gene, CDR1 is SGHKS and CDR2 is YYEKEE (reference sequence). The CDR3 is CASTVTTSTDTQYF. The CDR3 DNA follows: TGTGCCAGCACCGTTACTACTAGCACAGATACGCAGTATTTT.